This T cell receptor beta chain appears in the sequencing data of a study of identical twins. The CDR3 consists of 14 residues. Trimming removed 2 bases from V and 3 bases from J, with 8 bases in between. Per germline, CDR1 SGHRS and CDR2 YFSETQ. Each CDR3 protein is one row after TCRdb ran MiXCR on the 5' RACE reads. The profile shows roughly 250,000 distinct CDR3 sequences, about an eighth of them singletons. Donors uniformly comprised healthy Caucasians. This clonotype has more than one count but fewer than ten. The chain links TRBV5-1 to TRBJ2-2; D remains ambiguous. Sequencing used memory (CD45RO+) T cells sorted from blood. The sequence came from a young woman in good health. CDR3 DNA: TGCGCCAGCAGCTTTATTGATGACACCGGGGAGCTGTTTTTT. Translation: CASSFIDDTGELFF.